This T cell receptor beta chain stems from a study of blood T cell repertoires in COVID-19. Turning to the study itself: Sites across the United States, Italy and Spain contributed samples from acute and convalescent COVID-19. T cells, B-cell-depleted T cells, or PBMCs provided the cDNA or gDNA that served as material.

As processed by the authors: Cell counts per sample came from amplifying reference gene primers. This table comes from immunoSEQ multiplex PCR, and its TCRdb copy is limited to in-frame clones, with some not included. The D gene and trimming were derived from the DNA, and the V and J assignments and clone size from that table. The sample holds 150,000 to 200,000 clones; over 75% are singletons and the top ten take more than 25%. CDR1 and CDR2 (germline): MGHDK, SYGVNS. With V trimmed by 1 base and J by 4 bases, 7 bases remained unmatched. This CDR3 is built from 16 residues. This clone was counted a single time.

This receptor was identified in a woman aged 70-85 years with acute or convalescent COVID-19. The gene calls are TRBV25-1 and TRBJ2-5; 9 nucleotides line up with TRBD2. Sequenced material: peripheral blood. As DNA, the CDR3 is TGTGCCAGCAGTGAATGGCGGGAGGGATCGGGAGAGACCCAGTACTTC. It translates to CASSEWREGSGETQYF.